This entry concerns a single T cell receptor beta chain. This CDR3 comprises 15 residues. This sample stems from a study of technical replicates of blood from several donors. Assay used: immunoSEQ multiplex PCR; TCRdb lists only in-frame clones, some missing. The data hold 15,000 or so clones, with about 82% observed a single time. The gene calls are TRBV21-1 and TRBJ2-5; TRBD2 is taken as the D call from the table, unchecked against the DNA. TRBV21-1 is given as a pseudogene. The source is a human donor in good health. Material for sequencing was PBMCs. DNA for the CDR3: TGTGCCAGCAGCAAAGGAGATGGTGTACAAGAGACCCAGTACTTC. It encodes CASSKGDGVQETQYF.